Here is one TCR beta chain with its context. The antigen this receptor binds is unknown. Base qualities are not provided; no much larger clone lies one nucleotide away. The entire amount of isolated RNA was reverse transcribed using the High Capacity cDNA Reverse Transcription Kit, so the sequenced TCRB transcripts were expressed ones. Deep immunoSEQ sequencing was performed on naive, central memory and regulatory T cell samples, with an average of roughly 4 million total reads per sample. Sorted cells were lysed in RLT buffer and RNA was extracted with DNase-treated RNeasy Micro or Mini kits, depending on cell number. To prevent cross-contamination, every cell subset was processed on its own, while patient and healthy donor samples were processed together. Using the immunoSEQ multiplex PCR, TCRB sequences were amplified from cDNA into 87-bp fragments spanning the CDR3 region. Sequencing of the amplicons was done on the Illumina HiSeq platform. Per the original workflow: Synthetic template baselines were used to correct PCR bias computationally, reads within Hamming distance 2 were collapsed, and singletons that could not be merged were discarded. By aligning reads against IMGT, V, D and J genes, CDR3 length, and insertions or deletions at six rearrangement sites were assigned. Within each subset, clonotype counts were normalized to sorted cell number, and only after that were true diversity and Gini coefficients computed with the tcR R package. Repertoire sharing was quantified using the overlap coefficient calculated on TCRB nucleotide sequences. Out-of-frame TCRB sequences from naive cells were analyzed to stand in for the pre-selection repertoire. TCRdb holds this immuneACCESS table with in-frame rearrangements only. Some clones are missing; in checked studies, unresolved V genes explain under half, and the rest has no known cause. From that table come the V and J calls and clone size; the DNA was used to work out D and trimming. This sample has 300,000 or so clones in its table, and about 14% of those were observed once. The ten largest clonotypes hold about 0.016% of the sample.

The germline V gene yields MDHEN for CDR1 and SYDVKM for CDR2. The CDR3 sequence holds 13 residues, the cysteine and phenylalanine included. Only the CDR3 part of the read is kept: 39 bases, read in frame from the first base. V lost 6 bases and J lost 5 bases; the stretch between them is 13 bases long. Each donor gave one peripheral blood draw, roughly 120 mL on average, collected into heparinised tubes. A BD FACSAria II was used to sort naive, central memory, regulatory and stem cell-like memory CD4+ T cells with a panel that included CD45RO, CCR7, CD25, CD127, CD95 and CD27. Purity was above 95% for every sorted population. PBMCs were separated immediately by Lymphoprep density gradient centrifugation and were stained directly, without being cultured. So that batch effects would be minimized, each experiment stained and sorted samples in pairs, pairing one healthy donor with one patient. The data stem from a study of beta chain features in type 1 diabetes (dated by TCRdb to the late 2010s). Regarding the complete study: Mean age, gender distribution, total cell number and subset yield did not differ between patients and healthy donors. Regulatory and stem cell-like memory subsets were isolated from only 8 patients and about eight healthy donors, whereas naive and central memory subsets came from all 28 donors. In the study, TCRB repertoires of sorted circulating CD4+ T cell subsets from recently diagnosed type 1 diabetes patients were compared with those of matched healthy donors. A total of roughly 99 million sorted cells were examined across all samples, and the number of cells per subset was strongly correlated with RNA yield. Results and caveats for the whole study, not just this receptor: Sequencing cDNA rather than genomic DNA could over-represent highly expressing activated cells, although activation and CD3 levels did not differ between groups. Type 1 diabetes patients showed a moderate but significant shortening of TCRB CDR3 length in all four CD4+ subsets. Shorter templates might have been favored by PCR, but patient and control samples were amplified and corrected together, so both groups would have been affected equally by any skew. Only small numbers of individuals were included in the HLA sub-analyses, which left unresolved whether HLA type had any influence on TCRB rearrangement. At VDJ recombination sites, patients with type 1 diabetes made fewer insertions and deleted more nucleotides, a pattern implying thymic rearrangement abnormalities. Naive, central memory and regulatory TCRB repertoires appeared more similar among patients than among healthy donors.

The clonotype comes from a woman in her late teens or twenties with type 1 diabetes. The chain is encoded by TRBV28 joined to TRBJ1-2; the D gene is perhaps TRBD1, from 5 matching bases. The source material was naive CD4+ T cells from blood. This specimen's cell subset or site label, per the study, means: true naive CD4+ T cells. The nucleotide sequence is given as TGTGCCAGCAGAGGGTCGGGGGGATATGGCTACACCTTC. This codes for CASRGSGGYGYTF.